Listed below are T cell receptor beta chains from one sample, sequenced in a study of blood T cell repertoires in COVID-19. Using immunoSEQ multiplex PCR, the repertoire was profiled, and TCRdb retains in-frame clones only, with some absent. Altogether about 46,000 clones are present, 84% being singletons, with the ten largest covering 8.8%. Material: peripheral blood. The origin of the receptors is a man between 60 and 75 years old with acute or convalescent COVID-19. CDR3s include the opening cysteine and the closing phenylalanine or tryptophan. Each record gives: clone size, D gene, V gene, J gene, CDR3 DNA, CDR3 protein. A D gene is named only where the DNA matches it firmly. The size of a clone is reported for some rows only, either as once, few or many, or as a class for expanded clones.

NA,TRBD2,TRBV2,TRBJ2-3,TGTGCCAGCAGTTCGGGACTAGCGGGGGTCACAGATACGCAGTATTTT,CASSSGLAGVTDTQYF
once,TRBD1,TRBV5-1,TRBJ2-7,TGCGCCAGCAGCTCCACAGGGGTCGAGCAGTACTTC,CASSSTGVEQYF
NA,TRBD1,TRBV3-1/TRBV3-2,TRBJ1-2,TGTGCCAGCAGTCTGACAGGGCTGGGCTACACCTTC,CASSLTGLGYTF
NA,NA,TRBV7-2,TRBJ2-3,TGTGCCAGCAGCTTAGGCGGCTCAGATACGCAGTATTTT,CASSLGGSDTQYF
NA,TRBD2,TRBV6-2/TRBV6-3,TRBJ2-1,TGTGCCAGCAGCCGGACTAGCGGGGGGTCCTACAATGAGCAGTTCTTC,CASSRTSGGSYNEQFF
NA,TRBD1,TRBV19,TRBJ1-1,TGTGCCAGTAGTGCCCCGGGACAGGGTGCTGCTTTCTTT,CASSAPGQGAAFF
NA,NA,TRBV14,TRBJ2-7,TGTGCCAGCAGCCACATCGGCGGATCCTACGAGCAGTACTTC,CASSHIGGSYEQYF
few,NA,TRBV18,TRBJ1-4,TGTGCCAGCTCACCTGGGGCGGCTAATGAAAAACTGTTTTTT,CASSPGAANEKLFF
NA,TRBD2,TRBV11-2,TRBJ2-3,TGTGCCAGCAGCCGCACTAGCGGGGGGGCTCGTGTAGATACGCAGTATTTT,CASSRTSGGARVDTQYF
NA,TRBD1,TRBV6-6,TRBJ1-2,TGTGCCAGCACCTTACAGGGACAGAGCTATGGCTACACCTTC,CASTLQGQSYGYTF
NA,TRBD1,TRBV7-9,TRBJ1-1,TGTGCCAGCAGCCCCACCGGGACAGTTTATTCAAAGAACACTGAAGCTTTCTTT,CASSPTGTVYSKNTEAFF
NA,NA,TRBV11-2,TRBJ2-5,TGTGCCAGCAGCTTAGATACAGCTCGGACCCAGTACTTC,CASSLDTARTQYF
NA,TRBD1,TRBV18,TRBJ1-2,TGTGCCAGCTCACCACCATGGGGACAGGGGGACGGCTACACCTTC,CASSPPWGQGDGYTF
NA,TRBD1,TRBV29-1,TRBJ1-1,TGCAGCGTTGAAGGGGGACAGGGCCTTGCGGAGACTGAAGCTTTCTTT,CSVEGGQGLAETEAFF
NA,NA,TRBV19,TRBJ1-2,TGTGCCAGTAGTCCGTCGACAGACTATGGCTACACCTTC,CASSPSTDYGYTF
NA,NA,TRBV6-1,TRBJ1-2,TGTGCCAGCAGTGAATCACAGGGAGAATTCTATGGCTACACCTTC,CASSESQGEFYGYTF
NA,TRBD1,TRBV19,TRBJ1-2,TGTGCCAGTAGTACACGACAGGGTTGGGAGAACTATGGCTACACCTTC,CASSTRQGWENYGYTF
once,TRBD2,TRBV6-5,TRBJ2-3,TGTGCCAGCAGTCCCGTAGCGGGGCCCACAGATACGCAGTATTTT,CASSPVAGPTDTQYF